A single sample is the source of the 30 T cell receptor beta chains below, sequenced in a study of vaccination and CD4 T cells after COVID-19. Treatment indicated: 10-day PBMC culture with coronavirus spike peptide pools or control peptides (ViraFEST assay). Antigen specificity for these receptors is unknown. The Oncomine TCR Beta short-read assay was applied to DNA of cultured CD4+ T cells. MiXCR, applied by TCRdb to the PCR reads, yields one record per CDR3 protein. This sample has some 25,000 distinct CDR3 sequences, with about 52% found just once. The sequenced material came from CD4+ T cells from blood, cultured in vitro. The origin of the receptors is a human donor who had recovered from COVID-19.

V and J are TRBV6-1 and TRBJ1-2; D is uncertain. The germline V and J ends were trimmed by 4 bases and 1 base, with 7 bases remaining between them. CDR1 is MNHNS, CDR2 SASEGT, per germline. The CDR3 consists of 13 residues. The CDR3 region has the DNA TGTGCCAGCAGTGTAGCCAGTAACTATGGCTACACCTTC. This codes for CASSVASNYGYTF.

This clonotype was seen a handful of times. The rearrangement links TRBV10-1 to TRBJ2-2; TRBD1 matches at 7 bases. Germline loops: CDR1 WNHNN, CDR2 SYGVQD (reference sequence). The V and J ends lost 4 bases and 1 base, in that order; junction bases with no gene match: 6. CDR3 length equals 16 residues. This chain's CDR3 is CASSAAGTENTGELFF. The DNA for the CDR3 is TGCGCCAGCAGTGCCGCCGGGACAGAGAACACCGGGGAGCTGTTTTTT.

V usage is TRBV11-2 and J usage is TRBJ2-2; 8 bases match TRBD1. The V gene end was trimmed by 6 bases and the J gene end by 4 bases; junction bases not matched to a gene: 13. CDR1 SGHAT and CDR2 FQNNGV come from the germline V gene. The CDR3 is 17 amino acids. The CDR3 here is CASRSIPRTGRTGELFF. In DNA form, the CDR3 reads TGTGCCAGCAGATCGATACCCCGGACAGGGCGCACCGGGGAGCTGTTTTTT.

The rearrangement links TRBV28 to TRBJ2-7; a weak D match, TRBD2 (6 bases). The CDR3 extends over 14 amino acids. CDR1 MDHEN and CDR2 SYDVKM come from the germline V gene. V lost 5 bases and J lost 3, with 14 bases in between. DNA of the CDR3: TGTGCCAGCAGTGAGGGGTCGGGACTCTACGAGCAGTACTTC. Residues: CASSEGSGLYEQYF.

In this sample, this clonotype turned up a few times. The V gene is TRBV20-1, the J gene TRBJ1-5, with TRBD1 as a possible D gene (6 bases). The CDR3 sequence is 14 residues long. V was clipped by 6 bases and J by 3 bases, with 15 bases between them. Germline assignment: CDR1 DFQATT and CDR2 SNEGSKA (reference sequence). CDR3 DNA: TGCAGTGCCTCCTATAACAGGGACAATCAGCCCCAGCATTTT. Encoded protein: CSASYNRDNQPQHF.

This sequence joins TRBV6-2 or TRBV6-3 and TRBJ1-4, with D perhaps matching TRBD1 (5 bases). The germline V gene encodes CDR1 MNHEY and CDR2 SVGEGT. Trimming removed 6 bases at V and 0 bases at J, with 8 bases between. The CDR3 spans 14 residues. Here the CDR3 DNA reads TGTGCCAGCAGGGAGACAGCAACTAATGAAAAACTGTTTTTT. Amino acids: CASRETATNEKLFF.

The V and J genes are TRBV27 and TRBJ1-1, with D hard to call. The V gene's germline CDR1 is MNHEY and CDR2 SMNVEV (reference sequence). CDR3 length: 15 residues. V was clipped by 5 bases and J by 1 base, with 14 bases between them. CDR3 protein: CASSPYSTRNTEAFF. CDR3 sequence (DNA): TGTGCCAGCAGTCCATACTCTACACGGAACACTGAAGCTTTCTTT.

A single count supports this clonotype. The CDR3 nucleotides read TGCAGTGCACCGGGACAGGACTTCTCTGGGGCCAACGTCCTGACTTTC. This translates into CSAPGQDFSGANVLTF. The chain employs TRBV20-1 and TRBJ2-6; 8 bases agree with TRBD1. V shed 6 bases, J shed 0 bases, and the junction held 7 bases outside the gene matches. The CDR3 spans 16 residues. Germline lookup yields CDR1 DFQATT and CDR2 SNEGSKA (reference sequence).

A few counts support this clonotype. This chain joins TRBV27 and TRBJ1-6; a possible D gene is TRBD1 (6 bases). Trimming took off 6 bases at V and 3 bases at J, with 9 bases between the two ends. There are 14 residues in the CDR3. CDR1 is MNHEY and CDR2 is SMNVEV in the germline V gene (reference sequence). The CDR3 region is CASRPDSYNSPLHF. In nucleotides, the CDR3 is TGTGCCAGCAGGCCGGACAGCTATAATTCACCCCTCCACTTT.

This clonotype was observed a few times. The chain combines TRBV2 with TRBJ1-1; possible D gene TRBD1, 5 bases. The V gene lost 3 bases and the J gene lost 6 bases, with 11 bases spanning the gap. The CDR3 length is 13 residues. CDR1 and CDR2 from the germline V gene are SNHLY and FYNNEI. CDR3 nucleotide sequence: TGTGCCAGCAGTGAGCAGGGTCCCTCTGAAGCTTTCTTT. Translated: CASSEQGPSEAFF.

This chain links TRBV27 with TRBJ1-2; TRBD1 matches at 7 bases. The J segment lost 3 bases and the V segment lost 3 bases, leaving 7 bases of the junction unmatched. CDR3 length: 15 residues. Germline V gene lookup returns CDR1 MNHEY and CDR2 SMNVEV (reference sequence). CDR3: CASSFLGGRDYGYTF. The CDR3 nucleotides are TGTGCCAGCAGTTTCTTAGGGGGCAGGGACTATGGCTACACCTTC.

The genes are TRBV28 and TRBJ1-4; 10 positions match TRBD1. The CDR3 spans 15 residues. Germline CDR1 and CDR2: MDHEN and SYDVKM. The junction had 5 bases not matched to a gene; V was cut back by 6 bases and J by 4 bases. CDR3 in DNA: TGTGCCAGCAGACGGACAGGGGGTGTTAATGAAAAACTGTTTTTT. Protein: CASRRTGGVNEKLFF.

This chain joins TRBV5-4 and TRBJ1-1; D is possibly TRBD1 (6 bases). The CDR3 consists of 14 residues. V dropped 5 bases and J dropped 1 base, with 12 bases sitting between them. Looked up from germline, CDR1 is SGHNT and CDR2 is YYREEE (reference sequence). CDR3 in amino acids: CASSRDTTNTEAFF. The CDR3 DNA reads TGTGCCAGCAGTCGGGACACGACGAACACTGAAGCTTTCTTT.

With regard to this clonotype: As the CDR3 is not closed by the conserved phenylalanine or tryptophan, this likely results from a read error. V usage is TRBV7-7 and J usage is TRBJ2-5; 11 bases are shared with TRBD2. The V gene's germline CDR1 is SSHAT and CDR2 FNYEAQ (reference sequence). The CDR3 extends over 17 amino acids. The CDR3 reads CASSLGSGTSGQETQYL. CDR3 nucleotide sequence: TGTGCTAGCAGCTTAGGTTCCGGGACTAGCGGCCAAGAGACCCAGTACCTC.

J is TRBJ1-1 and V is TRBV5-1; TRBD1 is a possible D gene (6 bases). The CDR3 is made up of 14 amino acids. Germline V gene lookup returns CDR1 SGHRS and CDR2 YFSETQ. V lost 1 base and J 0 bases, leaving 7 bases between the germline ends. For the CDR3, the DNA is TGCGCCAGCAGCTTGAGGGGGTTGAACACTGAAGCTTTCTTT. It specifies CASSLRGLNTEAFF.

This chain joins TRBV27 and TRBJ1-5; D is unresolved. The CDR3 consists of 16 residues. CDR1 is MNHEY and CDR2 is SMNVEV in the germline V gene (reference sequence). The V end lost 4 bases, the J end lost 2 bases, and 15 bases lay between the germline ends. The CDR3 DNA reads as TGTGCCAGCAGTTCCTCAGGAAGGGCGGGCAATCAGCCCCAGCATTTT. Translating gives CASSSSGRAGNQPQHF.

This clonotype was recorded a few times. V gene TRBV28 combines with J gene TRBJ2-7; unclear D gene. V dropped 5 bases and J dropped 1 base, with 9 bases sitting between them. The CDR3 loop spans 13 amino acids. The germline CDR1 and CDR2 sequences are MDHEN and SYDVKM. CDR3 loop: CASSTTPSYEQYF. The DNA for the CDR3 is TGTGCCAGCAGTACCACACCGTCCTACGAGCAGTACTTC.

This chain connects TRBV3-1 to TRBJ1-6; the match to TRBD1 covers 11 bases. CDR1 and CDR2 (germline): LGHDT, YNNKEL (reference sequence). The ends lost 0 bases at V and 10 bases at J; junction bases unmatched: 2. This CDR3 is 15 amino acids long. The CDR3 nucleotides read TGTGCCAGCAGCCAAGAGGGGACAGGGGGATCACCCCTCCACTTT. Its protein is CASSQEGTGGSPLHF.

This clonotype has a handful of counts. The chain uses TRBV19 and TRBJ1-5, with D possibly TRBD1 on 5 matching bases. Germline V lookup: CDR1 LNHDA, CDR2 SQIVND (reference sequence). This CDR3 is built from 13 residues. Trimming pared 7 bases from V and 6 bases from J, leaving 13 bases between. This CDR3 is CASIDSRGQPQHF. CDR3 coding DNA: TGTGCCAGTATCGACTCGAGGGGTCAGCCCCAGCATTTT.

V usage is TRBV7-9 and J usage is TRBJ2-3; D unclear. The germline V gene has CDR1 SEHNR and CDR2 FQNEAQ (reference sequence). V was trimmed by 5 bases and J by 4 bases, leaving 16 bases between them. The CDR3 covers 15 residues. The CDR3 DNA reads TGTGCCAGCAGCCCCCCCGCCCGAGGCCCAGATACGCAGTATTTT. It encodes CASSPPARGPDTQYF.

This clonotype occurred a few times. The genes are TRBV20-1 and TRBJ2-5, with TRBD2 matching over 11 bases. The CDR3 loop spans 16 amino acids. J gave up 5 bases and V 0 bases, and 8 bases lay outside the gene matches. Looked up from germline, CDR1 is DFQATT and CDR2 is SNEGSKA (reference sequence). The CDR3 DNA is TGCAGTGCTAGAGATCAACTAGCGGGAGCTCCGGAGACCCAGTACTTC. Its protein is CSARDQLAGAPETQYF.

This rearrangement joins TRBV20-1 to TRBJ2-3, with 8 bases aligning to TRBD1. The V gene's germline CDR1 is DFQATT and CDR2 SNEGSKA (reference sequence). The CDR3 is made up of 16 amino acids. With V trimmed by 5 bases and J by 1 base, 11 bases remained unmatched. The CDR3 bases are TGCAGTGCTGATAGCCCCGGGACAGGAGGCACAGATACGCAGTATTTT. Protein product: CSADSPGTGGTDTQYF.

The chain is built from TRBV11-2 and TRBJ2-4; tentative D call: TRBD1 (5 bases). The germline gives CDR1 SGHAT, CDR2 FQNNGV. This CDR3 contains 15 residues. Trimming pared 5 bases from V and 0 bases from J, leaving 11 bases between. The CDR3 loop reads CASSLGQLAKNIQYF. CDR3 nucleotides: TGTGCCAGCAGCCTGGGGCAGCTAGCCAAAAACATTCAGTACTTC.

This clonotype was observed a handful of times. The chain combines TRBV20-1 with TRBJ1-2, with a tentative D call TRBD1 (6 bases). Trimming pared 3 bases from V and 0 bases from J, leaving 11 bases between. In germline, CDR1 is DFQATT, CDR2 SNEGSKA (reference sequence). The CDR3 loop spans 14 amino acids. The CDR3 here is CSASSDSSNYGYTF. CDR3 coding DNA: TGCAGTGCTAGTTCGGACAGTTCTAACTATGGCTACACCTTC.

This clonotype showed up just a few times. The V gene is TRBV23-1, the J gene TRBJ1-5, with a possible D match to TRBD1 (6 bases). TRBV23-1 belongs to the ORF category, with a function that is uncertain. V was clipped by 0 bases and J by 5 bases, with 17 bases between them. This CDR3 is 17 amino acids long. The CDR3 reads CASSQSSGARGDQPQHF. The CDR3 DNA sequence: TGCGCCAGCAGTCAATCTAGCGGTGCCAGGGGAGATCAGCCCCAGCATTTT.

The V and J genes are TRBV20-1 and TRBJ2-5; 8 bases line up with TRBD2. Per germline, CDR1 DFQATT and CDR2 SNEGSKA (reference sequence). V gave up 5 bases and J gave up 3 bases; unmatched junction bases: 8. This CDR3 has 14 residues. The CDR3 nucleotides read TGCAGTGCTTACAGCGGGGGCCTAGAAGAGACCCAGTACTTC. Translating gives CSAYSGGLEETQYF.

CDR3 nucleotide sequence: TGTGCCAGCAGAGCCTCAGGTTGGGGTATATTAAATTCACCCCTCCACTTT. Its protein is CASRASGWGILNSPLHF. V usage is TRBV25-1 and J usage is TRBJ1-6; D gene unclear. With 6 bases removed from V and 7 bases from J, the gap between germline ends came to 22 bases. Germline-derived CDR1 and CDR2 are MGHDK and SYGVNS. The CDR3 contains 17 residues.

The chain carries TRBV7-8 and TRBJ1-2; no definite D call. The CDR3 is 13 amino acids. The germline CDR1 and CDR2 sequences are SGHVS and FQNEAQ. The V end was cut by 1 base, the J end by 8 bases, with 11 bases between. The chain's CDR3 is CASSLERIGGYTF. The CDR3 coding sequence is TGTGCCAGCAGCTTAGAACGTATTGGAGGCTACACCTTC.

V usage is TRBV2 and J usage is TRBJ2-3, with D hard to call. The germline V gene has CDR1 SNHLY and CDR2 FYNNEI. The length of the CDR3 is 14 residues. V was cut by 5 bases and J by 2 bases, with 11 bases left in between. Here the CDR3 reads CASSMALDTDTQYF. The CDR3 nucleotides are TGTGCCAGCAGTATGGCGCTAGACACAGATACGCAGTATTTT.

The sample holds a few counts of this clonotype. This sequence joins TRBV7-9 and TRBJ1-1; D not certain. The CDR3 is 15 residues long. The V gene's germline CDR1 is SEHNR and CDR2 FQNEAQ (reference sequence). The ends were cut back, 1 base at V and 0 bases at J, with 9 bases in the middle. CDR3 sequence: CASSLGDRMNTEAFF. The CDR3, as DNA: TGTGCCAGCAGCTTAGGTGATAGAATGAACACTGAAGCTTTCTTT.